Presented here are 7 T cell receptor beta chains from one specimen sequenced in a study of control samples from healthy donors and cancer patients. Clones were read by immunoSEQ multiplex PCR, and TCRdb kept only the in-frame ones, dropping some. The sample lists roughly 170,000 clones, 90% to 95% occurring once. Source material: blood. The receptors derive from a woman between 18 and 29 years old in good health.

The V gene is TRBV5-6, the J gene TRBJ1-2, with 8 bases that match TRBD1. This CDR3 contains 16 residues. Germline V gene lookup returns CDR1 SGHDT and CDR2 YYEEEE. Unmatched junction bases numbered 4, after V lost 0 bases and J lost 0 bases. CDR3 protein: CASSLGTGKANYGYTF. Here the CDR3 DNA reads TGTGCCAGCAGCTTGGGGACAGGGAAAGCTAACTATGGCTACACCTTC.

This clone was seen once. CDR3 region: CASSLSGGPYGYTF. The CDR3 DNA follows: TGTGCCAGCAGTTTAAGTGGCGGACCTTATGGCTACACCTTC. The chain recombines TRBV27 with TRBJ1-2; D unclear. Germline V gene data show CDR1 as MNHEY and CDR2 as SMNVEV (reference sequence). CDR3 length equals 14 residues. Between the trimmed V and J ends, which lost 2 bases and 5 bases, there was a span of 12 bases.

V is TRBV6-2 or TRBV6-3 and J is TRBJ2-7; the D gene is possibly TRBD1 (6 bases). The CDR3 is 12 amino acids. With 5 bases removed from V and 1 base from J, the gap between germline ends came to 6 bases. CDR1 MNHEY and CDR2 SVGEGT come from the germline V gene. CDR3 coding DNA: TGTGCCAGCAGTAGGGGGTCCTACGAGCAGTACTTC. Protein sequence: CASSRGSYEQYF.

This clone was recorded only once. The V gene is TRBV25-1, the J gene TRBJ1-1; possible D gene TRBD1, 6 bases. The CDR3 has 14 amino acids. Germline lookup yields CDR1 MGHDK and CDR2 SYGVNS. The V and J ends lost 2 bases and 7 bases respectively, with 14 bases between them. CDR3 sequence: CASSEIGGGREAFF. CDR3 bases: TGTGCCAGCAGTGAAATCGGGGGGGGCCGTGAAGCTTTCTTT.

In its sample, this clone was seen once. J is TRBJ1-3 and V is TRBV12-5; 9 bases agree with TRBD1. Germline values: CDR1 LGHNT, CDR2 FRNRAP. This CDR3 contains 15 residues. V dropped 7 bases and J dropped 0; count of bases not matched to a gene: 4. CDR3 sequence (DNA): TGTGCTAGTGCGACAGGGGGAAACTCTGGAAACACCATATATTTT. This codes for CASATGGNSGNTIYF.

The chain has TRBV3-1 (or the pseudogene TRBV3-2) and TRBJ1-4; D perhaps matches TRBD1 (5 bases). Trimming removed 5 bases at V and 8 bases at J, with 12 bases between. The CDR3 consists of 13 residues. Germline lookup yields CDR1 LGHDT and CDR2 YNNKEL (reference sequence). CDR3 sequence reads: CASSYTGREKLFF. The CDR3 DNA reads TGTGCCAGCAGCTATACGGGGCGCGAAAAACTGTTTTTT.

The chain carries TRBV18 and TRBJ2-3; D not certain. The CDR3 extends over 14 amino acids. V lost 3 bases and J 2 bases, leaving 9 bases between the germline ends. Germline CDR1 and CDR2: KGHSH and LQKENI. The CDR3 sequence is CASSPRGYTDTQYF. CDR3 coding DNA: TGTGCCAGCTCACCGCGCGGTTACACAGATACGCAGTATTTT.